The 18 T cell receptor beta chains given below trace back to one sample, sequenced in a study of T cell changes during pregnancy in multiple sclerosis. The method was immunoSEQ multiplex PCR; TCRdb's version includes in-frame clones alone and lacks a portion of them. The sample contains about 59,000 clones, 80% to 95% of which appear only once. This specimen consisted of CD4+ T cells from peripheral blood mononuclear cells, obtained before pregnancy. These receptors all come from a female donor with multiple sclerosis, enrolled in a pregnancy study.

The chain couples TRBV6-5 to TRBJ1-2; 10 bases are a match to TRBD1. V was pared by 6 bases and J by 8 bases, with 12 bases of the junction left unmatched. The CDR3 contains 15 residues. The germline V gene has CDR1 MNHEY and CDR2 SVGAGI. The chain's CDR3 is CASRSRGTGDYGYTF. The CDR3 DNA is TGTGCCAGCAGATCCCGTGGGACAGGGGATTACGGCTACACCTTC.

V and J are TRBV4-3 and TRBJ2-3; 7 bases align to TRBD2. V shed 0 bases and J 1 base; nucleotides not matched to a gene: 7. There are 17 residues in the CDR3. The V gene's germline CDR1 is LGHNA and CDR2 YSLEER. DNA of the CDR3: TGCGCCAGCAGCCAAGATCTTGTGGGAGGGGGCACAGATACGCAGTATTTT. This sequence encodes CASSQDLVGGGTDTQYF.

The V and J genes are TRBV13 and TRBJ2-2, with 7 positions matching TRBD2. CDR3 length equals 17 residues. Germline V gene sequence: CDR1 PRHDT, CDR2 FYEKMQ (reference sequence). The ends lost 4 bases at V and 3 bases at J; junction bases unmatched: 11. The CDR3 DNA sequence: TGTGCCAGCAGCTCCAGGCGGGAGTCTGTGTACACCGGGGAGCTGTTTTTT. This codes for CASSSRRESVYTGELFF.

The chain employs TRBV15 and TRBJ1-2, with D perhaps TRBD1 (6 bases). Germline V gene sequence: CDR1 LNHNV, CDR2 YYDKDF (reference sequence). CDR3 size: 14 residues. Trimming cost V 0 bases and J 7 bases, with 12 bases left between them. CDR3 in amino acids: CATSRDLQGRGYTF. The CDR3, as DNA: TGTGCCACCAGCAGAGATTTACAGGGACGTGGCTACACCTTC.

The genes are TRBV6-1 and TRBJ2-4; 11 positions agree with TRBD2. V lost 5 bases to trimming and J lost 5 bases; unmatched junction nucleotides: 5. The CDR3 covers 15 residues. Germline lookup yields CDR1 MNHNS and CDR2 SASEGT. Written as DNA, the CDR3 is TGTGCCAGCAGTTCTATAGCGGGAGGGGAAAACATTCAGTACTTC. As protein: CASSSIAGGENIQYF.

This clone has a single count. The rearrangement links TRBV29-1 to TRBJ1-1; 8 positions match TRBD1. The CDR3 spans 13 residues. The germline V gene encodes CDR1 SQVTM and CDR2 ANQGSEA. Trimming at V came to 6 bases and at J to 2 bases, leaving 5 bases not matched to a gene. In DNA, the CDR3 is TGCAGCGTGAGGACAGGGCTAAACACTGAAGCTTTCTTT. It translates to CSVRTGLNTEAFF.

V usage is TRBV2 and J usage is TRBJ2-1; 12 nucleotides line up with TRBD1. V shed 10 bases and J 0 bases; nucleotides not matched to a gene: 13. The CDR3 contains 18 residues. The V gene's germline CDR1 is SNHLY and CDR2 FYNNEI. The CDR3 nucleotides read TGTGCCACCTTTTCGGGACAGGGGGCTTCGAGCTCCTACAATGAGCAGTTCTTC. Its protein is CATFSGQGASSSYNEQFF.

For the CDR3, the DNA is TGCGCCAGCAGCCAAGAAAGAATGAGCCTTCCGTTCTTC. Translation gives CASSQERMSLPFF. This chain connects TRBV4-3 to TRBJ2-1, with D unclear. Trimming took 0 bases from V and 15 from J, leaving 15 bases between them. The CDR3 has 13 residues. From germline, CDR1 is LGHNA and CDR2 YSLEER.

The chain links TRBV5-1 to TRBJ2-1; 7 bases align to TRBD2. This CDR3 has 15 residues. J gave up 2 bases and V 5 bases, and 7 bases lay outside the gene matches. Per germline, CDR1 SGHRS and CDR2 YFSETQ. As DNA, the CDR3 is TGCGCCAGCAGTCGATCTAGCGGAACCTACAATGAGCAGTTCTTC. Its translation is CASSRSSGTYNEQFF.

The CDR3 coding sequence is TGTGCCAGCAGTTACAGGGGAGGTCAGCCCCAGCATTTT. This encodes CASSYRGGQPQHF. V usage is TRBV28 and J usage is TRBJ1-5, with 7 bases identical to TRBD1. The CDR3 runs to 13 residues. Germline trimming cut 4 bases from V and 6 bases from J; bases unmatched to any gene: 3. Per the germline V gene, CDR1 is MDHEN and CDR2 is SYDVKM.

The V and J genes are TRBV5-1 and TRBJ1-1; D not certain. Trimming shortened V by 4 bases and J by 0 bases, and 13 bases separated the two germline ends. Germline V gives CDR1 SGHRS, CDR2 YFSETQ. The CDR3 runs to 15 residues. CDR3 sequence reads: CASSTGGGLNTEAFF. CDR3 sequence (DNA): TGCGCCAGCAGCACTGGAGGCGGGCTGAACACTGAAGCTTTCTTT.

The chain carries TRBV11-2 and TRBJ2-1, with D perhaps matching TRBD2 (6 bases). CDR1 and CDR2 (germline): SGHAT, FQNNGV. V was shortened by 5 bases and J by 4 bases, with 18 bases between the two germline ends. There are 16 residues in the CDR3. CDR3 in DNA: TGTGCCAGCAGCCCCTGGACCCTTGGGACTTACAATGAGCAGTTCTTC. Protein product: CASSPWTLGTYNEQFF.

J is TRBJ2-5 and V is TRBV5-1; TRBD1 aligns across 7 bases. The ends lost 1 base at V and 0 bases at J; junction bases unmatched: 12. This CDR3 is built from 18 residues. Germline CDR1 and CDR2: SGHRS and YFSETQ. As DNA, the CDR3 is TGCGCCAGCAGCTTGCCCCGTGGGACAGTTATGTACCAAGAGACCCAGTACTTC. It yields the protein CASSLPRGTVMYQETQYF.

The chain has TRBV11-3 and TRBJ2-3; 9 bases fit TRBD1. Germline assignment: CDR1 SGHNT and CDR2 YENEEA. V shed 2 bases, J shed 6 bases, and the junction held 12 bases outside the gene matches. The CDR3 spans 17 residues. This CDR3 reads CASSLSAIPDRGDTQYF. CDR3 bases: TGTGCCAGCAGCTTATCGGCAATCCCCGACAGGGGGGATACGCAGTATTTT.

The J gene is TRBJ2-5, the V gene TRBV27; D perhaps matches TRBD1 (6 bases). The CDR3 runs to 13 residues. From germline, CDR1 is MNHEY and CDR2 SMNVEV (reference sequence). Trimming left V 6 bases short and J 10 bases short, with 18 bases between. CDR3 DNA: TGTGCCAGCAGGCTGACGGTGCTAGGGGGCCAGTACTTC. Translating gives CASRLTVLGGQYF.

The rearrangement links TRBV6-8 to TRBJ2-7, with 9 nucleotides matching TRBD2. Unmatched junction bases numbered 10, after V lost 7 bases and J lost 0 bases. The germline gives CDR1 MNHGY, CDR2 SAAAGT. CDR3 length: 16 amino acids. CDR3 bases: TGTGCCAGCATGGTTTGGAGCGGGAGGATCTCCTACGAGCAGTACTTC. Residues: CASMVWSGRISYEQYF.

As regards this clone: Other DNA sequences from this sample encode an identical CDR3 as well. Written as DNA, the CDR3 is TGTGCCAGCAGTGAGGAGTGGCGGGGCTCCTACGAGCAGTACTTC. Translation: CASSEEWRGSYEQYF. The gene calls are TRBV28 and TRBJ2-7; tentative D call: TRBD2 (6 bases). CDR1 and CDR2 from the germline V gene are MDHEN and SYDVKM. CDR3 size: 15 residues. Trimming removed 5 bases at V and 0 bases at J, with 14 bases between.

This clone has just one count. The CDR3 DNA sequence: TGTGCCAGCAGCTTAGCGACAGGGTCAGGCTTTTTCCACAATGAGCAGTTCTTC. It encodes CASSLATGSGFFHNEQFF. The chain recombines TRBV7-6 with TRBJ2-1; TRBD1 aligns across 7 bases. Trimming cost V 0 bases and J 5 bases; bases outside gene matches: 13. CDR1 is SGHVS and CDR2 is FNYEAQ in the germline V gene. This CDR3 has 18 amino acids.